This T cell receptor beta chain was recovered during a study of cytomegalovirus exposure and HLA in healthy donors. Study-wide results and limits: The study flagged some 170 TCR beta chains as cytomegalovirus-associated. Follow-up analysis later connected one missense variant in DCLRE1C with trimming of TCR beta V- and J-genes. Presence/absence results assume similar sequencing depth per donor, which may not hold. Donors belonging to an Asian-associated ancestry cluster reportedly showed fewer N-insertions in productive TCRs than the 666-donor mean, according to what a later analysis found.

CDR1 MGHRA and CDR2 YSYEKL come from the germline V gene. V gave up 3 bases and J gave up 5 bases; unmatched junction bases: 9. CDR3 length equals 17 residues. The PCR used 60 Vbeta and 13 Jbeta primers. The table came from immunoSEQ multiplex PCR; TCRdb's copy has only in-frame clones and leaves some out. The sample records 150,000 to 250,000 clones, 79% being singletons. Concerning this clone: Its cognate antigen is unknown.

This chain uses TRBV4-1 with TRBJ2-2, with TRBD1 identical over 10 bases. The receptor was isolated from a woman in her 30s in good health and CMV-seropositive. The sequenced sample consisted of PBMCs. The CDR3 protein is CASSHLPGQGQTGELFF. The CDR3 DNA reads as TGCGCCAGCAGCCACCTGCCGGGACAGGGGCAAACCGGGGAGCTGTTTTTT.